This TCR beta chain was observed in a study of cytomegalovirus exposure and HLA in healthy donors. Notes on the study in general: By a later analysis, the bulk of CMV-associated TCR beta chains appeared HLA-restricted. Within the data, a cluster of highly shared sequence variants was likely a sequencing artifact.

Note on this clone: Antigen specificity is unknown.

There are 14 residues in the CDR3. V lost 6 bases and J lost 6, with 18 bases in between. Per the germline V gene, CDR1 is MNHNY and CDR2 is SVGAGI (reference sequence). The PCR was carried out with 60 Vbeta primers and 13 Jbeta primers. Sequenced by immunoSEQ multiplex PCR; TCRdb stores in-frame clones only, minus some. The sample contains about 160,000 clones, around 78% of which appear only once. This chain uses TRBV6-6 with TRBJ2-7, with D perhaps matching TRBD2 (7 bases). The receptor was derived from a woman between 40 and 50 years old in good health and CMV-seronegative. Sequences were obtained from PBMCs. The CDR3 region is CASSLGLEGGEQYF. The CDR3 region has the DNA TGTGCCAGCAGCCTTGGACTAGAGGGGGGCGAGCAGTACTTC.